The 11 T cell receptor beta chains below come from one sample, sequenced in a study of T cells in Graves' hyperthyroidism and ophthalmopathy. Researchers took RNA transcripts and amplified the TCR beta CDR3 regions from them. With the HTBI primer set, the TCR CDR3 went through a first round of RT-PCR. TCRdb itself ran the multiplex PCR reads through MiXCR, one entry per CDR3 protein. The table lists about 590,000 distinct CDR3 sequences, 15% to 17% of them singletons. Sequencing used blood. Receptors originate from a woman in her 30s with Graves' hyperthyroidism.

The chain carries TRBV6-5 and TRBJ1-1, with a possible D match to TRBD1 (5 bases). This CDR3 region has 14 residues. Trimming took 2 bases from V and 8 from J, leaving 15 bases between them. CDR1 is MNHEY, CDR2 SVGAGI, per germline. The CDR3 bases are TGTGCCAGCAGTTACGGGACGAGACGGCAAGAAGCTTTCTTT. Translating it yields CASSYGTRRQEAFF.

CDR3 region: CASSSKGAGPKTFTDTQYF. CDR3 sequence (DNA): TGTGCCAGCAGTTCAAAAGGGGCAGGGCCAAAAACATTCACAGATACGCAGTATTTT. This chain connects TRBV12-3 or TRBV12-4 to TRBJ2-3; D might be TRBD1 (5 bases). Trimming shortened V by 4 bases and J by 2 bases, and 25 bases separated the two germline ends. The CDR3 has 19 residues.

This clonotype was seen repeatedly, ten times or more. V gene TRBV7-9 combines with J gene TRBJ2-7, with D perhaps TRBD1 (5 bases). Germline V gene data show CDR1 as SEHNR and CDR2 as FQNEAQ (reference sequence). The CDR3 is 14 amino acids. V shed 1 base and J shed 2 bases, with 9 bases lying between them. CDR3 amino acids: CASSLDAGTYEQYF. As DNA, the CDR3 is TGTGCCAGCAGCTTAGACGCAGGGACCTACGAGCAGTACTTC.

The rearrangement links TRBV29-1 to TRBJ2-5; no reliable D call. The CDR3 is 12 residues long. CDR1 is SQVTM, CDR2 ANQGSEA, per germline. Deletions cut 5 bases from V and 1 base from J, with 8 bases between. The CDR3 loop is CSVRAAQETQYF. CDR3 coding DNA: TGCAGCGTTCGGGCGGCCCAAGAGACCCAGTACTTC.

This clonotype has a handful of counts. V and J are TRBV6-1 and TRBJ2-6; D gene unclear. CDR3 length: 14 residues. From germline, CDR1 is MNHNS and CDR2 SASEGT. Trimming stripped 3 bases from V and 1 base from J, with 4 bases between. CDR3 residues: CASSDLSGANVLTF. Here the CDR3 DNA reads TGTGCCAGCAGTGACCTTTCTGGGGCCAACGTCCTGACTTTC.

The sample holds many counts of this clonotype. The chain links TRBV12-3 or TRBV12-4 to TRBJ2-3; the match to TRBD2 covers 10 bases. Trimming cost V 9 bases and J 1 base; bases outside gene matches: 10. This CDR3 is built from 16 residues. The CDR3 protein is CARSSGRGIRTDTQYF. The CDR3 DNA reads TGTGCCAGATCTAGCGGGAGAGGGATACGCACAGATACGCAGTATTTT.

This clonotype was seen repeatedly, ten times or more. This chain links TRBV7-2 with TRBJ2-7; D may be TRBD2 (5 bases). There are 11 residues in the CDR3. Trimming took 10 bases from V and 4 from J, leaving 11 bases between them. Germline V lookup: CDR1 SGHTA, CDR2 FQGNSA. The CDR3 spells CANPREYEQYF. The CDR3, as DNA: TGTGCCAACCCCCGGGAATACGAGCAGTACTTC.

The table lists this clonotype with many counts. The V and J genes are TRBV7-8 and TRBJ2-7; TRBD1 might be the D (5 bases). V dropped 5 bases and J dropped 2 bases, with 16 bases sitting between them. The CDR3 is 15 residues long. Per germline, CDR1 SGHVS and CDR2 FQNEAQ. The CDR3 spells CASSPQQAGTYEQYF. In DNA, the CDR3 is TGTGCCAGCAGCCCCCAACAGGCAGGGACCTACGAGCAGTACTTC.

There are a few counts of this clonotype. The chain combines TRBV19 with TRBJ2-1; 10 bases fit TRBD2. Per germline, CDR1 LNHDA and CDR2 SQIVND (reference sequence). The CDR3 consists of 16 residues. After removal of 3 bases from V and 7 bases from J, the junction contained 9 bases not matched to a gene. The CDR3 protein is CASSIPGLAGANEQFF. CDR3 DNA sequence: TGTGCCAGTAGTATCCCAGGGCTAGCGGGAGCAAATGAGCAGTTCTTC.

This clonotype was counted only a few times. CDR3 in amino acids: CASSSDGQGQETQYF. DNA of the CDR3: TGTGCCAGCAGTAGTGACGGCCAGGGTCAAGAGACCCAGTACTTC. V and J are TRBV27 and TRBJ2-5; maybe TRBD1 (5 bases). V lost 5 bases and J lost 2, with 15 bases in between. The germline CDR1 and CDR2 sequences are MNHEY and SMNVEV (reference sequence). The CDR3 has 15 residues.

This chain connects TRBV9 to TRBJ1-2; 8 bases are a match to TRBD1. Trimming at V came to 3 bases and at J to 8 bases, leaving 18 bases not matched to a gene. Germline V gene lookup returns CDR1 SGDLS and CDR2 YYNGEE. The CDR3 loop spans 17 amino acids. The CDR3 region has the DNA TGTGCCAGCAGCGAAACCCCGAGGACAGGGTGGAGTTGGGGCTACACCTTC. It encodes CASSETPRTGWSWGYTF.